This T cell receptor beta chain was sequenced during a study of control samples from healthy donors and cancer patients. Sequenced by immunoSEQ multiplex PCR; TCRdb stores in-frame clones only, minus some. The sample carries approximately 160,000 clones, roughly 94% recorded once. V gave up 5 bases and J gave up 0 bases, with 10 bases separating them. Germline V gene lookup returns CDR1 SGHTA and CDR2 FQGNSA. The CDR3 is 15 amino acids. Material: blood. The receptor was derived from a woman aged 18-29 years in good health. The chain combines TRBV7-2 with TRBJ1-4, with D possibly being TRBD1 (5 bases). The CDR3 region has the DNA TGTGCCAGCAGCCCACAGGCGGCAACTAATGAAAAACTGTTTTTT. Translated, it gives CASSPQAATNEKLFF.